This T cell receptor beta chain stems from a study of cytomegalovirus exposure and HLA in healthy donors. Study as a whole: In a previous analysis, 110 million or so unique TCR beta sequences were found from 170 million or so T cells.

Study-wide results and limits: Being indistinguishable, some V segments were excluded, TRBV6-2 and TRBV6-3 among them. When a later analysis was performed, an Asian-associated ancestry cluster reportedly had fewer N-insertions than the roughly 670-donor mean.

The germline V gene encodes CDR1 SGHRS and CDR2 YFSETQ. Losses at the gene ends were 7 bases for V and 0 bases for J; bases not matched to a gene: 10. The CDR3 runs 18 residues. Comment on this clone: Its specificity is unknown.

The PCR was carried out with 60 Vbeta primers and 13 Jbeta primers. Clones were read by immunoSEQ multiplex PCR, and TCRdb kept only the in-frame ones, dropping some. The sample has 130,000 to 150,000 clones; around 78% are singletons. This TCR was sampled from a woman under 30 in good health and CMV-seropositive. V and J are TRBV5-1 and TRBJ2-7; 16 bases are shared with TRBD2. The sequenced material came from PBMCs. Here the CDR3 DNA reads TGCGCCAGCTCGGCGGGACTAGCGGGGGGGCCTGGCTCCTACGAGCAGTACTTC. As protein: CASSAGLAGGPGSYEQYF.